Presented here are 23 T cell receptor beta chains from one specimen sequenced in a study of cytomegalovirus exposure and HLA in healthy donors (dated by TCRdb to 2016 to 2017). The library was built by means of the immunoSEQ multiplex PCR assay. For the multiplex PCR, a mixture combining 60 forward primers for TCR Vbeta segments and 13 reverse primers for TCR Jbeta segments was used. TCRdb limited this immuneACCESS table to in-frame rearrangements with V and J called. A share of clones is missing; checked studies link under half to unresolved V genes, and the rest is unexplained. Within this sample are 100,000 or so clones, with about 70% of them counted one time only. 2.5% to 3.5% of the sample is taken by the ten largest. The source material was PBMCs. Receptor source: a man between 25 and 39 years old in good health and CMV-seronegative.

The chain joins TRBV5-8 to TRBJ1-5; weak D call: TRBD1 (5 bases). V lost 6 bases, J lost 5 bases, and 9 bases lay in between. Germline CDR1 and CDR2: SGHTS and YDEGEE. The CDR3 contains 12 residues. The CDR3 spells CASNRGYQPQHF. The CDR3 coding sequence is TGTGCCAGCAATAGGGGTTATCAGCCCCAGCATTTT.

The J gene is TRBJ2-2, the V gene TRBV5-1; TRBD1 matches 7 bases. Germline V gene lookup returns CDR1 SGHRS and CDR2 YFSETQ. V lost 6 bases, J lost 4 bases, and 12 bases stayed unmatched. This CDR3 is built from 16 residues. In DNA form, the CDR3 reads TGCGCCAGCACCTTCCAAACAACAGGGGCCACCGGGGAGCTGTTTTTT. This gives the protein CASTFQTTGATGELFF.

This rearrangement joins TRBV6-5 to TRBJ2-7, with D perhaps given as TRBD1 or TRBD2 (5 bases each). The CDR3 is 14 amino acids. Trimming shortened V by 5 bases and J by 0 bases, and 11 bases separated the two germline ends. Germline lookup yields CDR1 MNHEY and CDR2 SVGAGI. The CDR3 region is CASSDYRTSYEQYF. The CDR3 bases are TGTGCCAGCAGTGACTACAGGACCTCCTACGAGCAGTACTTC.

J is TRBJ1-1 and V is TRBV5-1; D is unclear. Germline assignment: CDR1 SGHRS and CDR2 YFSETQ. The CDR3 covers 15 residues. With 4 bases removed from V and 1 base from J, the gap between germline ends came to 14 bases. The CDR3 bases are TGCGCCAGCAGCCCCCAGGCCAGACAGAACACTGAAGCTTTCTTT. It encodes CASSPQARQNTEAFF.

The chain joins TRBV7-2 to TRBJ2-5; a weak D match, TRBD2 (6 bases). The CDR3 sequence is 13 residues long. The germline gives CDR1 SGHTA, CDR2 FQGNSA. Trimming removed 6 bases at V and 7 bases at J, with 15 bases between. CDR3 protein: CASSRDFGGTQYF. CDR3 DNA sequence: TGTGCCAGCAGTAGGGACTTCGGGGGGACCCAGTACTTC.

The chain links TRBV5-1 to TRBJ2-2, with unresolved D. V lost 4 bases and J lost 5, with 6 bases in between. The CDR3 contains 12 residues. The germline CDR1 and CDR2 sequences are SGHRS and YFSETQ. The CDR3 protein is CASSALTGELFF. Here the CDR3 DNA reads TGCGCCAGCAGCGCGTTGACCGGGGAGCTGTTTTTT. Variable domain in full (rest from reference TRBV5-1 and TRBJ2-2): KAGVTQTPRYLIKTRGQQVTLSCSPISGHRSVSWYQQTPGQGLQFLFEYFSETQRNKGNFPGRFSGRQFSNSRSEMNVSTLELGDSALYLCASSALTGELFFGEGSRLTVL.

V and J are TRBV28 and TRBJ2-1; tentative D call: TRBD2 (6 bases). The V gene's germline CDR1 is MDHEN and CDR2 SYDVKM. The ends were cut back, 2 bases at V and 4 bases at J, with 9 bases in the middle. CDR3 length: 14 residues. CDR3 sequence: CASSLRLDYNEQFF. CDR3 coding DNA: TGTGCCAGCAGTTTAAGACTAGATTACAATGAGCAGTTCTTC.

CDR3 loop: CASSAHSGTSTDTQYF. The CDR3 DNA reads as TGTGCCAGCAGCGCCCATAGCGGGACTAGCACAGATACGCAGTATTTT. This chain uses TRBV9 with TRBJ2-3; 8 bases align to TRBD2. This CDR3 is built from 16 residues. Per the germline V gene, CDR1 is SGDLS and CDR2 is YYNGEE. V was clipped by 3 bases and J by 0 bases; unmatched bases: 6. Complete variable domain (other parts from reference TRBV9 and TRBJ2-3): DSGVTQTPKHLITATGQRVTLRCSPRSGDLSVYWYQQSLDQGLQFLIQYYNGEERAKGNILERFSAQQFPDLHSELNLSSLELGDSALYFCASSAHSGTSTDTQYFGPGTRLTVL.

The chain couples TRBV30 to TRBJ1-3; D uncertain. The V end was cut by 0 bases, the J end by 0 bases, with 9 bases between. The CDR3 has 15 amino acids. In germline, CDR1 is GTSNPN, CDR2 SVGIG (reference sequence). CDR3 sequence reads: CAWSVYSRSGNTIYF. In nucleotides, the CDR3 is TGTGCCTGGAGTGTGTACTCCCGCTCTGGAAACACCATATATTTT. The whole variable domain, filled in from reference TRBV30 and TRBJ1-3, reads SQTIHQWPATLVQPVGSPLSLECTVEGTSNPNLYWYRQAAGRGLQLLFYSVGIGQISSEVPQNLSASRPQDRQFILSSKKLLLSDSGFYLCAWSVYSRSGNTIYFGEGSWLTVV.

The chain is built from TRBV2 and TRBJ2-2; no clear D gene. Germline V gives CDR1 SNHLY, CDR2 FYNNEI. Trimming stripped 7 bases from V and 4 bases from J, with 16 bases between. The CDR3 totals 15 residues. This CDR3 reads CASTNSLTFTGELFF. The CDR3 coding sequence is TGTGCCAGCACCAATAGCCTTACCTTCACCGGGGAGCTGTTTTTT.

The chain has TRBV7-2 and TRBJ2-3, with TRBD2 identical over 8 bases. V lost 10 bases, J lost 5 bases, and 14 bases stayed unmatched. The CDR3 is made up of 15 amino acids. From germline, CDR1 is SGHTA and CDR2 FQGNSA. CDR3 residues: CATGGTGGSGDTQYF. The CDR3 DNA sequence: TGTGCCACCGGGGGAACGGGAGGGTCGGGAGATACGCAGTATTTT.

V and J are TRBV5-1 and TRBJ1-5; 9 positions match TRBD1. Germline values: CDR1 SGHRS, CDR2 YFSETQ. Germline trimming cut 4 bases from V and 7 bases from J; bases unmatched to any gene: 9. This CDR3 region has 15 residues. DNA for the CDR3: TGCGCCAGCAGCGCGGGGACAGGGATCGGCCAGCCCCAGCATTTT. Translation: CASSAGTGIGQPQHF.

The chain carries TRBV5-5 and TRBJ1-1; D is perhaps TRBD1 (5 bases). Trimming cost V 4 bases and J 1 base, with 8 bases left between them. This CDR3 is 13 amino acids long. Germline V lookup: CDR1 SGHKS, CDR2 YYEKEE (reference sequence). The CDR3 loop reads CASSPTGNTEAFF. The CDR3 region has the DNA TGTGCCAGCAGCCCCACAGGGAACACTGAAGCTTTCTTT.

The chain is built from TRBV30 and TRBJ2-5; D possibly corresponds to TRBD2 (6 bases). Trimming took 2 bases from V and 0 from J, leaving 16 bases between them. This CDR3 has 16 residues. Per germline, CDR1 GTSNPN and CDR2 SVGIG (reference sequence). The CDR3 bases are TGTGCCTGGAGTCGTGGGGGAGGCCCCCACCAAGAGACCCAGTACTTC. This codes for CAWSRGGGPHQETQYF.

This clone occurred a few times. The J gene is TRBJ1-5, the V gene TRBV19; a weak D match, TRBD1 (5 bases). CDR3 size: 14 residues. Germline assignment: CDR1 LNHDA and CDR2 SQIVND (reference sequence). Between the trimmed V and J ends, which lost 8 bases and 1 base, there was a span of 12 bases. This CDR3 reads CASRRGGSNQPQHF. The CDR3 DNA reads as TGTGCCAGTCGCCGGGGGGGGAGCAATCAGCCCCAGCATTTT.

This clone was counted between two and nine times. CDR3 DNA sequence: TGTGCCAGCAGTGACCCAAAGGGGGCGGCCATTAATGAAAAACTGTTTTTT. Its protein product is CASSDPKGAAINEKLFF. V gene TRBV25-1 combines with J gene TRBJ1-4; 7 bases map to TRBD1. The CDR3 is 17 residues long. Germline V gene data show CDR1 as MGHDK and CDR2 as SYGVNS. The ends lost 3 bases at V and 4 bases at J; junction bases unmatched: 11.

V and J are TRBV7-3 and TRBJ1-2; TRBD1 is a possible D gene (5 bases). The CDR3 consists of 13 residues. Trimming shortened V by 5 bases and J by 7 bases, and 14 bases separated the two germline ends. The germline V gene encodes CDR1 SGHTA and CDR2 FQGTGA. This chain's CDR3 is CASSAAPGVGYTF. The CDR3 DNA is TGTGCCAGCAGCGCCGCGCCGGGGGTTGGCTACACCTTC.

The chain employs TRBV28 and TRBJ1-4; 9 bases agree with TRBD1. This CDR3 region has 14 residues. Germline V CDR1 and CDR2: MDHEN, SYDVKM. The junction had 5 bases not matched to a gene; V was cut back by 5 bases and J by 7 bases. The CDR3 protein is CASSPGTGREKLFF. CDR3 nucleotide sequence: TGTGCCAGCAGTCCCGGGACAGGGCGTGAAAAACTGTTTTTT.

This rearrangement joins TRBV5-1 to TRBJ2-2; D might be TRBD2 (5 bases). This CDR3 has 14 amino acids. Trimming took off 3 bases at V and 7 bases at J, with 13 bases between the two ends. CDR1 SGHRS and CDR2 YFSETQ come from the germline V gene. The chain's CDR3 is CASSSEGRGGELFF. DNA for the CDR3: TGCGCCAGCAGCTCGGAAGGGAGAGGCGGGGAGCTGTTTTTT.

This rearrangement joins TRBV29-1 to TRBJ2-1; D not certain. The CDR3 sequence is 13 residues long. CDR1 SQVTM and CDR2 ANQGSEA come from the germline V gene. V was pared by 8 bases and J by 0 bases, with 11 bases between. The CDR3 DNA reads TGCAGCACTTACCCGAGCTCCTACAATGAGCAGTTCTTC. It translates to CSTYPSSYNEQFF.

This chain connects TRBV18 to TRBJ2-5, with 7 bases aligning to TRBD1. The V gene's germline CDR1 is KGHSH and CDR2 LQKENI. V gave up 3 bases and J gave up 3 bases; unmatched junction bases: 7. CDR3 length equals 15 residues. The CDR3 loop reads CASSPPRGGKETQYF. The CDR3 nucleotides read TGTGCCAGCTCACCCCCCCGAGGGGGCAAAGAGACCCAGTACTTC.

The V call is TRBV19, the J call TRBJ1-3, with a possible D match to TRBD1 (6 bases). CDR1 is LNHDA, CDR2 SQIVND, per germline (reference sequence). V was cut by 7 bases and J by 0 bases, with 16 bases left in between. This CDR3 region has 16 residues. CDR3 DNA: TGTGCCAGTACGACATGGGGGCCGAACTCTGGAAACACCATATATTTT. Its translation is CASTTWGPNSGNTIYF. The whole variable domain, remainder taken from reference TRBV19 and TRBJ1-3, is DGGITQSPKYLFRKEGQNVTLSCEQNLNHDAMYWYRQDPGQGLRLIYYSQIVNDFQKGDIAEGYSVSREKKESFPLTVTSAQKNPTAFYLCASTTWGPNSGNTIYFGEGSWLTVV.

The V and J genes are TRBV11-3 and TRBJ1-1; D ambiguous. The CDR3 consists of 13 residues. Trimming cost V 2 bases and J 2 bases, with 6 bases left between them. From germline, CDR1 is SGHNT and CDR2 YENEEA. CDR3 nucleotides: TGTGCCAGCAGCTTATACAGCAACACTGAAGCTTTCTTT. Its translation: CASSLYSNTEAFF.